Following are 20 T cell receptor beta chains from one sample sequenced in a study of OX40 agonist ivuxolimab in advanced cancers. Profiled with immunoSEQ multiplex PCR; TCRdb holds only in-frame clones, not every one. The sample records 95,000 to 120,000 clones, under 95% being singletons. Sequencing was performed on CD4+ or CD8+ T cells sorted from blood, taken in a trial of the OX40 agonist ivuxolimab. The receptors derive from an adult with an advanced solid tumor such as melanoma, head and neck, liver or kidney cancer.

CDR3 in DNA: TGTGCCAGTAGTATTACCGACAGAGAGAACACTGAAGCTTTCTTT. Its translation: CASSITDRENTEAFF. This chain joins TRBV19 and TRBJ1-1, with D possibly TRBD1 on 5 matching bases. The V end lost 3 bases, the J end lost 1 base, and 12 bases lay between the germline ends. Germline loops: CDR1 LNHDA, CDR2 SQIVND (reference sequence). The length of the CDR3 is 15 residues.

This sequence joins TRBV25-1 and TRBJ1-4, with unresolved D. V lost 6 bases, J lost 5 bases, and 4 bases lay in between. CDR1 MGHDK and CDR2 SYGVNS come from the germline V gene. The CDR3 covers 11 residues. The CDR3 DNA sequence: TGTGCCAGCAGCCGCAATGAAAAACTGTTTTTT. As protein: CASSRNEKLFF.

The chain has TRBV6-6 and TRBJ2-2; no definite D call. CDR3 length: 13 residues. V lost 5 bases and J lost 4, with 8 bases in between. CDR1 MNHNY and CDR2 SVGAGI come from the germline V gene (reference sequence). The chain's CDR3 is CASSPGITGELFF. The CDR3 coding sequence is TGTGCCAGCAGTCCCGGAATCACCGGGGAGCTGTTTTTT.

This chain uses TRBV2 with TRBJ1-2, with TRBD1 as a possible D gene (6 bases). Per germline, CDR1 SNHLY and CDR2 FYNNEI. This CDR3 is 12 amino acids long. Trimming pared 6 bases from V and 5 bases from J, leaving 10 bases between. The CDR3 region has the DNA TGTGCCAGCAGGTCAGGGGATTATGGCTACACCTTC. Its protein is CASRSGDYGYTF. Looking up the rest from reference TRBV2 and TRBJ1-2 gives the full variable domain: EPEVTQTPSHQVTQMGQEVILRCVPISNHLYFYWYRQILGQKVEFLVSFYNNEISEKSEIFDDQFSVERPDGSNFTLKIRSTKLEDSAMYFCASRSGDYGYTFGSGTRLTVV.

The chain links TRBV13 to TRBJ1-5; TRBD1 is a possible D gene (6 bases). The ends were cut back, 4 bases at V and 3 bases at J, with 10 bases in the middle. This CDR3 comprises 14 residues. Germline V gives CDR1 PRHDT, CDR2 FYEKMQ (reference sequence). The DNA for the CDR3 is TGTGCCAGCAGCTACGGACAGCTCAATCAGCCCCAGCATTTT. This sequence encodes CASSYGQLNQPQHF.

The rearrangement uses TRBV13 and TRBJ2-3, with D possibly matching TRBD2 (5 bases). CDR1 is PRHDT, CDR2 FYEKMQ, per germline (reference sequence). The CDR3 loop spans 15 amino acids. V was cut by 4 bases and J by 6 bases, with 17 bases left in between. This chain's CDR3 is CASSSIARRYDTQYF. The CDR3, as DNA: TGTGCCAGCAGCTCAATAGCGAGGAGGTACGATACGCAGTATTTT.

The gene calls are TRBV5-4 and TRBJ2-3; D is unresolved. Germline V gene data show CDR1 as SGHNT and CDR2 as YYREEE (reference sequence). CDR3 length: 14 residues. The germline V and J ends were trimmed by 4 bases and 4 bases, with 13 bases remaining between them. CDR3 loop: CASSLVLTPDTQYF. CDR3 coding DNA: TGTGCCAGCAGCCTAGTCCTAACCCCAGATACGCAGTATTTT.

The CDR3 bases are TGTGCCAGTAGTAGGGGAAGCGGGGTGGGCACAGATACGCAGTATTTT. Translating it yields CASSRGSGVGTDTQYF. J is TRBJ2-3 and V is TRBV19, with TRBD2 identical over 7 bases. Per the germline V gene, CDR1 is LNHDA and CDR2 is SQIVND (reference sequence). Trimming took 4 bases from V and 1 from J; bases not matched to a gene: 8. The CDR3 is 16 residues long.

The chain uses TRBV6-1 and TRBJ1-1; TRBD1 matches 10 bases. The CDR3 runs to 15 residues. Germline V gives CDR1 MNHNS, CDR2 SASEGT. V lost 5 bases to trimming and J lost 1 base; unmatched junction nucleotides: 4. For the CDR3, the DNA is TGTGCCAGCAGTCGACAGGGGGCCCCGAACACTGAAGCTTTCTTT. Translated: CASSRQGAPNTEAFF.

The chain links TRBV9 to TRBJ2-7, with 8 bases fitting TRBD1. Trimming cost V 4 bases and J 5 bases; bases outside gene matches: 8. The CDR3 covers 14 residues. CDR1 is SGDLS, CDR2 YYNGEE, per germline. The CDR3 region has the DNA TGTGCCAGCAGCTTCGGACAGGGAGGCAACGAGCAGTACTTC. Its protein product is CASSFGQGGNEQYF.

The chain recombines TRBV5-8 with TRBJ1-5, with D perhaps matching TRBD1 (5 bases). The CDR3 is 15 residues long. CDR1 is SGHTS and CDR2 is YDEGEE in the germline V gene. The V gene lost 4 bases and the J gene lost 4 bases, with 15 bases spanning the gap. Here the CDR3 reads CASSPDGGVNQPQHF. The DNA of the CDR3 is TGTGCCAGCAGCCCTGACGGAGGGGTTAATCAGCCCCAGCATTTT. Complete variable domain (other parts from reference TRBV5-8 and TRBJ1-5): EAGVTQSPTHLIKTRGQQATLRCSPISGHTSVYWYQQALGLGLQFLLWYDEGEERNRGNFPPRFSGRQFPNYSSELNVNALELEDSALYLCASSPDGGVNQPQHFGDGTRLSIL.

The chain employs TRBV6-1 and TRBJ2-7; TRBD1 might be the D (6 bases). This CDR3 contains 14 residues. The germline V gene encodes CDR1 MNHNS and CDR2 SASEGT. V lost 6 bases, J lost 2 bases, and 14 bases lay in between. The CDR3 DNA follows: TGTGCCAGCAGAGTAACAGGGCAAGCCTACGAGCAGTACTTC. Translation gives CASRVTGQAYEQYF.

The chain has TRBV4-2 and TRBJ2-3, with 10 bases fitting TRBD2. Looked up from germline, CDR1 is LGHNA and CDR2 is YNFKEQ. Trimming at V came to 1 base and at J to 4 bases, leaving 11 bases not matched to a gene. This CDR3 has 18 residues. CDR3 in amino acids: CASSQVVLAGGGADTQYF. The CDR3 nucleotides are TGTGCCAGCAGCCAAGTGGTATTAGCGGGGGGTGGGGCAGATACGCAGTATTTT.

The chain links TRBV5-3 to TRBJ2-7; TRBD1 matches at 9 bases. TRBV5-3 carries the ORF label, with uncertain function. The CDR3 is made up of 23 amino acids. Trimming cost V 2 bases and J 0 bases; bases outside gene matches: 27. Here the CDR3 reads CARSFLSQPPALHRGRSSYEQYF. CDR3 nucleotide sequence: TGTGCCAGAAGCTTTTTATCCCAACCCCCAGCTCTGCACAGGGGGCGAAGCTCCTACGAGCAGTACTTC.

This CDR3 reads CASSDGGAKNIQYF. The CDR3 bases are TGTGCCAGCAGTGACGGTGGGGCCAAAAACATTCAGTACTTC. The chain links TRBV25-1 to TRBJ2-4; no definite D call. V lost 3 bases, J lost 1 base, and 7 bases lay in between. The length of the CDR3 is 14 residues. Germline lookup yields CDR1 MGHDK and CDR2 SYGVNS.

The chain combines TRBV18 with TRBJ2-7; D is uncertain. Per germline, CDR1 KGHSH and CDR2 LQKENI. The CDR3 has 15 residues. Trimming removed 0 bases at V and 4 bases at J, with 13 bases between. CDR3 nucleotide sequence: TGTGCCAGCTCACCACCCCAACCCCGGCGGTACGAGCAGTACTTC. The encoded protein is CASSPPQPRRYEQYF.

The CDR3 region has the DNA TGTGCCAGCAGAAGACAGGCCCAAGCAACTAATGAAAAACTGTTTTTT. Protein sequence: CASRRQAQATNEKLFF. V and J are TRBV6-6 and TRBJ1-4, with a tentative D call TRBD1 (6 bases). Trimming stripped 6 bases from V and 0 bases from J, with 14 bases between. Germline V gene lookup returns CDR1 MNHNY and CDR2 SVGAGI (reference sequence). There are 16 residues in the CDR3.

The chain employs TRBV5-4 and TRBJ1-2; 7 bases are a match to TRBD1. There are 13 residues in the CDR3. V lost 1 base and J lost 7; bases outside the gene matches: 4. Germline values: CDR1 SGHNT, CDR2 YYREEE (reference sequence). The DNA for the CDR3 is TGTGCCAGCAGCTTGCAAGGGGGCAGTGGCTACACCTTC. It yields the protein CASSLQGGSGYTF.

The genes are TRBV6-5 and TRBJ2-3; TRBD2 aligns across 8 bases. This CDR3 has 13 amino acids. CDR1 is MNHEY and CDR2 is SVGAGI in the germline V gene. V shed 9 bases, J shed 5 bases, and the junction held 7 bases outside the gene matches. CDR3 amino acids: CASTSGGVDTQYF. The CDR3, as DNA: TGTGCCAGTACTAGCGGTGGGGTAGATACGCAGTATTTT.

The chain links TRBV28 to TRBJ1-2, with 9 positions matching TRBD1. J was trimmed by 8 bases and V by 4 bases; bases with no gene match: 5. Germline V gene lookup returns CDR1 MDHEN and CDR2 SYDVKM. CDR3 size: 13 residues. CDR3 bases: TGTGCCAGCAGTTCACAGGGGGCGCTAGGCTACACCTTC. It yields the protein CASSSQGALGYTF.